Reported below is one T cell receptor (beta chain). The data were taken from a study of blood T cell repertoires in COVID-19. This CDR3 is built from 13 residues. The V segment lost 4 bases and the J segment 0 bases; nucleotides outside the gene matches: 3. Looked up from germline, CDR1 is SQVTM and CDR2 is ANQGSEA. Some clones are missing from TCRdb's copy, which holds only in-frame ones; the method was immunoSEQ multiplex PCR. The repertoire holds a few hundred thousand clones, with roughly 90% as singletons. The sample comprised PBMCs or T cells enriched from blood (not recorded which). This sequence joins TRBV29-1 and TRBJ2-7; the match to TRBD2 covers 7 bases. This clonotype originated in a woman aged 25 to 39 who had recovered from COVID-19. The CDR3 coding sequence is TGCAGCGTTGTTAGCGGGTCCTCCTACGAGCAGTACTTC. This translates into CSVVSGSSYEQYF.